A selection of T cell receptor beta chains follows, all from one sample in a study of regulatory T cells in long-lasting Graves disease. TCRdb re-analysed the multiplex PCR reads in MiXCR, keeping a single row per CDR3 protein. The sample carries about 470,000 distinct CDR3 sequences, around 20% recorded once. The sequenced sample was peripheral blood mononuclear cells (PBMCs), obtained when the disease was refractory, from a patient treated with antithyroid drugs. These receptors came from a female donor with Graves disease. CDR3s include the opening cysteine and the closing phenylalanine or tryptophan. D genes are given only for firm matches. For some rows the clone size is stated as once, few or many, or as a class when expanded; others skip it.

clone size: .; V gene: TRBV19; D gene: .; J gene: TRBJ2-2; CDR3 protein: CASTQLVTGELFF; CDR3 DNA: TGTGCCAGTACCCAACTAGTTACCGGGGAGCTGTTTTTT
clone size: .; V gene: TRBV28; D gene: TRBD1; J gene: TRBJ2-7; CDR3 protein: CASSPQGALSEQYF; CDR3 DNA: TGTGCCAGCAGTCCACAGGGGGCTTTGAGTGAGCAGTACTTC
clone size: few; V gene: TRBV9; D gene: .; J gene: TRBJ2-7; CDR3 protein: CASSGKDSSYEQYF; CDR3 DNA: TGTGCCAGCAGCGGCAAGGACAGCTCCTACGAGCAGTACTTC
clone size: .; V gene: TRBV19; D gene: .; J gene: TRBJ1-1; CDR3 protein: CASSIDHGQQNTEAFF; CDR3 DNA: TGTGCCAGTAGTATAGATCATGGACAGCAGAACACTGAAGCTTTCTTT
clone size: many; V gene: TRBV30; D gene: .; J gene: TRBJ1-5; CDR3 protein: CAWSEDLSNQPQHF; CDR3 DNA: TGTGCCTGGAGTGAGGACCTAAGCAATCAGCCCCAGCATTTT
clone size: many; V gene: TRBV28; D gene: TRBD1; J gene: TRBJ2-7; CDR3 protein: CASSLRFGTAIYEQYF; CDR3 DNA: TGTGCCAGCAGTTTGCGGTTTGGGACAGCGATTTACGAGCAGTACTTC
clone size: many; V gene: TRBV27; D gene: .; J gene: TRBJ1-1; CDR3 protein: CASRQGGRTEAFF; CDR3 DNA: TGTGCCAGCAGACAGGGAGGAAGGACTGAAGCTTTCTTT
clone size: few; V gene: TRBV5-6; D gene: .; J gene: TRBJ2-1; CDR3 protein: CASSLLLPENEQFF; CDR3 DNA: TGTGCCAGCAGCTTGCTTCTTCCAGAAAATGAGCAGTTCTTC
clone size: .; V gene: TRBV7-6; D gene: .; J gene: TRBJ1-4; CDR3 protein: CASSRRGGNEKLFF; CDR3 DNA: TGTGCCAGCAGCCGACGCGGGGGTAATGAAAAACTGTTTTTT
clone size: .; V gene: TRBV20-1; D gene: TRBD2; J gene: TRBJ2-1; CDR3 protein: CSARAQLAGSSYNEQFF; CDR3 DNA: TGCAGTGCTAGAGCCCAACTAGCGGGGAGCTCCTACAATGAGCAGTTCTTC
clone size: .; V gene: TRBV7-2; D gene: TRBD1; J gene: TRBJ1-5; CDR3 protein: CASSLELTGGSGQPQHF; CDR3 DNA: TGTGCCAGCAGCTTAGAACTGACAGGGGGCTCGGGTCAGCCCCAGCATTTT
clone size: few; V gene: TRBV7-2; D gene: .; J gene: TRBJ1-5; CDR3 protein: CASSPGLYQPQHF; CDR3 DNA: TGTGCCAGCAGCCCTGGACTTTATCAGCCCCAGCATTTT
clone size: few; V gene: TRBV28; D gene: TRBD1; J gene: TRBJ2-7; CDR3 protein: CASRRDRGLPYEQYF; CDR3 DNA: TGTGCCAGCAGGCGGGACAGGGGCCTTCCCTACGAGCAGTACTTC
clone size: few; V gene: TRBV6-1; D gene: .; J gene: TRBJ2-2; CDR3 protein: CASSVGQAGAGELFF; CDR3 DNA: TGTGCCAGCAGTGTAGGACAGGCGGGGGCCGGGGAGCTGTTTTTT
clone size: .; V gene: TRBV19; D gene: TRBD2; J gene: TRBJ2-1; CDR3 protein: CASSIVTSGRGNEQFF; CDR3 DNA: TGTGCCAGTAGTATCGTAACTAGCGGGAGAGGGAATGAGCAGTTCTTC
clone size: .; V gene: TRBV6-9; D gene: TRBD2; J gene: TRBJ2-5; CDR3 protein: CASSYLAGGQETQYF; CDR3 DNA: TGTGCCAGCAGTTACTTAGCGGGAGGACAGGAGACCCAGTACTTC
clone size: few; V gene: TRBV14; D gene: TRBD2; J gene: TRBJ2-7; CDR3 protein: CASSPRTSGWYEQYF; CDR3 DNA: TGTGCCAGCAGCCCCCGCACTAGCGGGTGGTACGAGCAGTACTTC
clone size: .; V gene: TRBV20-1; D gene: TRBD1; J gene: TRBJ2-7; CDR3 protein: CSARVVTGGALSSYEQYF; CDR3 DNA: TGCAGTGCTAGAGTTGTGACAGGGGGCGCATTGAGCTCCTACGAGCAGTACTTC
clone size: few; V gene: TRBV6-1; D gene: .; J gene: TRBJ2-1; CDR3 protein: CASSEAHRQGGNEQFF; CDR3 DNA: TGTGCCAGCAGTGAAGCTCACCGACAGGGAGGCAATGAGCAGTTCTTC
clone size: .; V gene: TRBV6-1; D gene: .; J gene: TRBJ2-2; CDR3 protein: CASSEFGGTGELFF; CDR3 DNA: TGTGCCAGCAGTGAATTTGGGGGCACCGGGGAGCTGTTTTTT
clone size: many; V gene: TRBV5-1; D gene: .; J gene: TRBJ1-4; CDR3 protein: CASSPLRIPNEKLFF; CDR3 DNA: TGCGCCAGCAGCCCGCTCAGGATACCAAATGAAAAACTGTTTTTT
clone size: .; V gene: TRBV3-1; D gene: .; J gene: TRBJ1-3; CDR3 protein: CASSLTWASGNTIYF; CDR3 DNA: TGTGCCAGCAGCCTCACTTGGGCCTCTGGAAACACCATATATTTT
clone size: few; V gene: TRBV27; D gene: TRBD2; J gene: TRBJ2-1; CDR3 protein: CATGLAGGPNEQFF; CDR3 DNA: TGTGCCACAGGACTAGCGGGAGGGCCTAATGAGCAGTTCTTC
clone size: many; V gene: TRBV20-1; D gene: TRBD1; J gene: TRBJ2-5; CDR3 protein: CSAREWTGVETQYF; CDR3 DNA: TGCAGTGCTAGAGAGTGGACAGGGGTGGAGACCCAGTACTTC
clone size: many; V gene: TRBV28; D gene: .; J gene: TRBJ2-2; CDR3 protein: CASSFGTHANTGELFF; CDR3 DNA: TGTGCCAGCAGTTTTGGGACACACGCGAACACCGGGGAGCTGTTTTTT
clone size: many; V gene: TRBV6-1; D gene: .; J gene: TRBJ2-2; CDR3 protein: CASRRGGGTGELFF; CDR3 DNA: TGTGCCAGCAGAAGGGGCGGTGGTACCGGGGAGCTGTTTTTT
clone size: once; V gene: TRBV5-6; D gene: .; J gene: TRBJ1-4; CDR3 protein: CASSLVGEDEKLFF; CDR3 DNA: TGTGCCAGCAGCTTGGTAGGGGAGGATGAAAAACTGTTTTTT
clone size: many; V gene: TRBV5-1; D gene: TRBD2; J gene: TRBJ2-7; CDR3 protein: CASSLNFGGGYEQYF; CDR3 DNA: TGCGCCAGCAGCCTCAACTTCGGGGGAGGGTACGAGCAGTACTTC
clone size: .; V gene: TRBV11-3; D gene: .; J gene: TRBJ1-1; CDR3 protein: CASSLGVWVNTEAFF; CDR3 DNA: TGTGCCAGCAGCTTAGGGGTCTGGGTGAACACTGAAGCTTTCTTT
clone size: .; V gene: TRBV19; D gene: TRBD1; J gene: TRBJ2-1; CDR3 protein: CASTQGDREGRWHNEQFF; CDR3 DNA: TGTGCCAGTACCCAAGGGGACAGGGAAGGGCGATGGCACAATGAGCAGTTCTTC
clone size: many; V gene: TRBV12-3/TRBV12-4; D gene: .; J gene: TRBJ2-4; CDR3 protein: CASSHTRIAKNIQYF; CDR3 DNA: TGTGCCAGCAGTCACACGAGGATAGCCAAAAACATTCAGTACTTC
clone size: few; V gene: TRBV11-2; D gene: TRBD1; J gene: TRBJ2-7; CDR3 protein: CASSWAGTADYEQYF; CDR3 DNA: TGTGCCAGCAGCTGGGCCGGGACAGCGGACTACGAGCAGTACTTC
clone size: .; V gene: TRBV2; D gene: .; J gene: TRBJ2-7; CDR3 protein: CASSELSPEQYF; CDR3 DNA: TGTGCCAGCAGTGAATTAAGTCCCGAGCAGTACTTC
clone size: few; V gene: TRBV28; D gene: .; J gene: TRBJ2-3; CDR3 protein: CASSFPWALGTDTQYF; CDR3 DNA: TGTGCCAGCAGTTTTCCGTGGGCGTTAGGCACAGATACGCAGTATTTT
clone size: .; V gene: TRBV29-1; D gene: .; J gene: TRBJ1-2; CDR3 protein: CSVKILLGYGYTF; CDR3 DNA: TGCAGCGTCAAGATACTGCTAGGCTATGGCTACACCTTC
clone size: .; V gene: TRBV24-1; D gene: TRBD1; J gene: TRBJ2-2; CDR3 protein: CATSEVTGADTGELFF; CDR3 DNA: TGTGCCACCAGTGAGGTTACAGGGGCGGACACCGGGGAGCTGTTTTTT
clone size: many; V gene: TRBV12-3/TRBV12-4; D gene: TRBD1; J gene: TRBJ1-6; CDR3 protein: CASRPGQGIGSPLHF; CDR3 DNA: TGTGCCAGCAGACCCGGACAGGGGATCGGCTCACCCCTCCACTTT
clone size: .; V gene: TRBV6-1; D gene: .; J gene: TRBJ2-7; CDR3 protein: CASSEIGWGRGSYEQYF; CDR3 DNA: TGTGCCAGCAGTGAAATTGGGTGGGGCAGGGGTTCCTACGAGCAGTACTTC
clone size: .; V gene: TRBV5-1; D gene: .; J gene: TRBJ2-7; CDR3 protein: CASSLGWGRIKSYEQYF; CDR3 DNA: TGCGCCAGCAGCTTGGGGTGGGGCCGAATAAAATCCTACGAGCAGTACTTC
clone size: many; V gene: TRBV27; D gene: .; J gene: TRBJ2-7; CDR3 protein: CASSFAGFGDEQYF; CDR3 DNA: TGTGCCAGCAGTTTCGCAGGGTTCGGGGACGAGCAGTACTTC
clone size: many; V gene: TRBV12-3/TRBV12-4; D gene: .; J gene: TRBJ2-5; CDR3 protein: CASSLAGAGEETQYF; CDR3 DNA: TGTGCCAGCAGTTTAGCAGGGGCAGGGGAAGAGACCCAGTACTTC
clone size: many; V gene: TRBV30; D gene: .; J gene: TRBJ1-5; CDR3 protein: CAWSVGGHQPQHF; CDR3 DNA: TGTGCCTGGAGCGTCGGGGGGCACCAGCCCCAGCATTTT
clone size: many; V gene: TRBV2; D gene: .; J gene: TRBJ2-5; CDR3 protein: CASSYGHKETQYF; CDR3 DNA: TGTGCCAGCAGCTACGGACATAAAGAGACCCAGTACTTC
clone size: few; V gene: TRBV10-3; D gene: TRBD2; J gene: TRBJ2-7; CDR3 protein: CAISESGTSGYEQYF; CDR3 DNA: TGTGCCATCAGTGAGTCTGGGACTAGCGGCTACGAGCAGTACTTC
clone size: many; V gene: TRBV6-2/TRBV6-3; D gene: TRBD1; J gene: TRBJ1-2; CDR3 protein: CASELPDRPPFRGYTF; CDR3 DNA: TGTGCCAGCGAGTTACCGGACAGGCCACCGTTTCGCGGCTACACCTTC
clone size: many; V gene: TRBV2; D gene: TRBD1; J gene: TRBJ1-5; CDR3 protein: CASSKGSRGNQPQHF; CDR3 DNA: TGTGCCAGCAGCAAAGGGAGCAGGGGGAATCAGCCCCAGCATTTT
clone size: .; V gene: TRBV28; D gene: .; J gene: TRBJ1-4; CDR3 protein: CASSLQAGRKLFF; CDR3 DNA: TGTGCCAGCAGTTTGCAGGCAGGGCGAAAACTGTTTTTT
clone size: few; V gene: TRBV4-3; D gene: .; J gene: TRBJ1-2; CDR3 protein: CASSQVTGTNYGYTF; CDR3 DNA: TGCGCCAGCAGCCAGGTGACAGGAACTAACTATGGCTACACCTTC
clone size: .; V gene: TRBV3-1; D gene: TRBD1; J gene: TRBJ2-7; CDR3 protein: CASSLGTVPSYEQYF; CDR3 DNA: TGTGCCAGCAGCCTCGGGACAGTACCCTCCTACGAGCAGTACTTC